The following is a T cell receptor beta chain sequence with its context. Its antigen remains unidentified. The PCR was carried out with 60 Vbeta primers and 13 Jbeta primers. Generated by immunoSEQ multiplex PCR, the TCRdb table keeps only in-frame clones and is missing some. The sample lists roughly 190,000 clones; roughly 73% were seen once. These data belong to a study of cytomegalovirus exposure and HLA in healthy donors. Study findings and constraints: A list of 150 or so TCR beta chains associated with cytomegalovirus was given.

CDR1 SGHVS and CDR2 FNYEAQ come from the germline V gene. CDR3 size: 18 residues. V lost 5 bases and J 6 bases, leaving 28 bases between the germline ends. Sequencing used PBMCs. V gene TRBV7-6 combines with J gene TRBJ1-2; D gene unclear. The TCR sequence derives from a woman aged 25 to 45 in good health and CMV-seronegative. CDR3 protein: CASSPRAGRGTTLDGYTF. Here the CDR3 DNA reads TGTGCCAGCAGCCCTAGGGCGGGCCGAGGCACAACCCTAGATGGCTACACCTTC.